This TCR beta chain was profiled in a study of blood T cell repertoires in COVID-19. In the study overall: Italy, Spain and the United States were the sources of the convalescent and acute COVID-19 samples. The cDNA or gDNA used as material had been derived from T cells, B-cell-depleted T cells, or PBMCs.

This CDR3 has 14 amino acids. Germline V gives CDR1 LGHNA, CDR2 YSLEER. Trimming removed 1 base at V and 3 bases at J, with 9 bases between. In the authors' workflow: Amplification of reference gene primers was used by the study to estimate nucleated cell counts. Some clones are missing from TCRdb's copy, which holds only in-frame ones; the method was immunoSEQ multiplex PCR. The V and J calls and the clone size are those of that table, but D and trimming were determined from the DNA. The sample lists 150,000 to 200,000 clones; about 80% were seen once. J is TRBJ1-1 and V is TRBV4-3; D unclear. The specimen was peripheral blood. This TCR derives from a man aged 60 to 69 with acute or convalescent COVID-19. The chain's CDR3 is CASSQGYRDTEAFF. Written as DNA, the CDR3 is TGCGCCAGCAGCCAAGGATACCGGGACACTGAAGCTTTCTTT.